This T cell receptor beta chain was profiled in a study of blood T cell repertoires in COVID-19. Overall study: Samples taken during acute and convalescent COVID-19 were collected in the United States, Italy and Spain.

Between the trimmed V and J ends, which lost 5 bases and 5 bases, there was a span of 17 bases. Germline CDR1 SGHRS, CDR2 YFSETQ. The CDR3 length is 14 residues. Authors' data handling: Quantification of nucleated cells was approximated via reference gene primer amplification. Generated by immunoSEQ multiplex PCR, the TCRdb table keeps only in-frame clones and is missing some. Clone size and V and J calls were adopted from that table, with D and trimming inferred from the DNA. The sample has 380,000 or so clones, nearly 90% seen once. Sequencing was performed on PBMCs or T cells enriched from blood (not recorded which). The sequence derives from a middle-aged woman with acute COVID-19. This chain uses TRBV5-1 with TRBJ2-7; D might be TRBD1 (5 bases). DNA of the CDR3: TGCGCCAGCAGTCAAGTCCAGGGAACCGACGAGCAGTACTTC. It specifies CASSQVQGTDEQYF.